This T cell receptor beta chain was captured by sequencing in a study of T cells after yellow fever vaccination. The overall study: Fractions with few cells were prepared using SMART-Seq v4 Ultra Low Input. Study-level points and caveats: Of the clonotypes, a small share occurred in both CD4 and CD8 compartments. Peaking on day 5 versus 15, the secondary response was faster but weaker.

This clonotype occurred a few times. Its antigen is as yet unknown. Germline V lookup: CDR1 LGHDT, CDR2 YNNKEL (reference sequence). The V gene end was trimmed by 1 base and the J gene end by 0 bases; junction bases not matched to a gene: 12. The CDR3 has 19 residues. Production of TCR cDNA was by 5'RACE template switching, which also added a universal primer site and UMIs. TCRdb independently ran MiXCR on the 5' RACE reads; one entry per CDR3 protein. The sample holds tens of thousands of distinct CDR3 sequences, roughly 7% seen once. This receptor was identified in a man younger than 35 who received the YFV17D yellow fever vaccine. Sequencing was performed on CD8+ T cells sorted from PBMCs, taken about 10 days after the first yellow fever vaccination. This chain connects TRBV3-1 to TRBJ2-1; 7 bases map to TRBD2. The CDR3 here is CASSQALEKRGDSYNEQFF. CDR3 DNA: TGTGCCAGCAGCCAAGCCTTGGAGAAGCGGGGTGACTCCTACAATGAGCAGTTCTTC.